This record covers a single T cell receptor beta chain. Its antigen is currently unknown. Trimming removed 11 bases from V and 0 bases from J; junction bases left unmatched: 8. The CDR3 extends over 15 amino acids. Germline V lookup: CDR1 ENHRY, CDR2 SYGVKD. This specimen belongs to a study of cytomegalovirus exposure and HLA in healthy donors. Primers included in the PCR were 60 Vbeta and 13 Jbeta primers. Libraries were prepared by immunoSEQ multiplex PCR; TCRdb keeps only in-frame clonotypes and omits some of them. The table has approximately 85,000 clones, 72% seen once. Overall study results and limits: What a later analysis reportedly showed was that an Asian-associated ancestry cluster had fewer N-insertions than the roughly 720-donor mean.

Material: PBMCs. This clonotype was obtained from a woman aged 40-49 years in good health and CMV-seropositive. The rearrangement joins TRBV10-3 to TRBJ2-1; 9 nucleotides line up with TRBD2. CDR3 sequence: CAASGGQSSYNEQFF. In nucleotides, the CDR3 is TGTGCCGCGAGCGGGGGGCAGAGCTCCTACAATGAGCAGTTCTTC.